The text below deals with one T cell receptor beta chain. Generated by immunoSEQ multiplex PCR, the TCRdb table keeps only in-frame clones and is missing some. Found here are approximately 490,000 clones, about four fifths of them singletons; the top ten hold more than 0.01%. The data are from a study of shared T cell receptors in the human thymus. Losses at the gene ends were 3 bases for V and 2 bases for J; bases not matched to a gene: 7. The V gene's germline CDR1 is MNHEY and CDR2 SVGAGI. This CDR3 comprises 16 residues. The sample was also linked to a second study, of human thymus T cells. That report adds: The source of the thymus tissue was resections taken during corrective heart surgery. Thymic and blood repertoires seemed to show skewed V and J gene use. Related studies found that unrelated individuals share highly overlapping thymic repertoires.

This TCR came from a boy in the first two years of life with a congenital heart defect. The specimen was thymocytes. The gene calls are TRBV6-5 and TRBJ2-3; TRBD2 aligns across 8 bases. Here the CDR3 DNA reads TGTGCCAGCAGTTATGAAGGACTAGCCTACACAGATACGCAGTATTTT. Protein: CASSYEGLAYTDTQYF.